The clone carrying this T cell receptor beta chain was observed at least ten times. Its target is unknown. This entry comes from a study of CD8 T cells in ankylosing spondylitis. General study results and limits: Significantly higher representation of disease-linked clones was reported for matched ankylosing spondylitis synovial fluid. As for the disease-linked clones, they showed a CD8+ phenotype and occurred at relatively low frequencies in peripheral blood.

Germline CDR1 SGHRS, CDR2 YFSETQ. CDR3 length: 13 amino acids. The V end was cut by 3 bases, the J end by 9 bases, with 15 bases between. For TCR beta, libraries came from quantitative 5'-RACE with molecular barcodes. TCRdb recomputed calls from the 5' RACE reads with MiXCR, one row per CDR3 protein. The table shows about 250,000 distinct CDR3 sequences, with over 9.5% occurring only once. The sequencing sample was made of blood, either unsorted or a sorted T cell fraction (not recorded which). The clonotype comes from a male donor with ankylosing spondylitis or in good health (not recorded which). The chain has TRBV5-1 and TRBJ1-2; tentative D call: TRBD1 (5 bases). DNA for the CDR3: TGCGCCAGCAGCTCTCTCCGGGGGGAGAGCTACACCTTC. As protein: CASSSLRGESYTF.